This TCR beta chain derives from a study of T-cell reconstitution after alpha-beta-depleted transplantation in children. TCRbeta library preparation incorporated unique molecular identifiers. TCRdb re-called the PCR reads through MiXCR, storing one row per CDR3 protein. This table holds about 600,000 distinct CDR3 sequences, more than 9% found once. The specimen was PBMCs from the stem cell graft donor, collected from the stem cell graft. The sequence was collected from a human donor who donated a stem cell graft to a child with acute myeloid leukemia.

This chain's CDR3 is CSAQVRSSYEQYF. The CDR3 nucleotides read TGCAGCGCTCAGGTCAGGAGCTCCTACGAGCAGTACTTC. The V and J genes are TRBV29-1 and TRBJ2-7; no clear D gene. The germline V and J ends were trimmed by 7 bases and 0 bases, with 13 bases remaining between them. Germline V lookup: CDR1 SQVTM, CDR2 ANQGSEA. The CDR3 is made up of 13 amino acids.